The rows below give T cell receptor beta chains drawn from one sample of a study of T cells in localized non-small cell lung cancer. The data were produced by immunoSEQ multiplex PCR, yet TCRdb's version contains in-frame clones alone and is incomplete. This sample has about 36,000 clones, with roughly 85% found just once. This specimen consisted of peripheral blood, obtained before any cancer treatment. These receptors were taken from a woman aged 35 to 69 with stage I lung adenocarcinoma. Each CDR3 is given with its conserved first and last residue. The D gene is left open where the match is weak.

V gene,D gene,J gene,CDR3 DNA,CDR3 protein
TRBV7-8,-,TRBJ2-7,TGTGCCAGCAGCCCGTCCTCGACAGCCAAGCAGTACTTC,CASSPSSTAKQYF
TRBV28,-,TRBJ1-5,TGTGCCAGCAGAGTCTTTCCGGGTCAGCCCCAGCATTTT,CASRVFPGQPQHF
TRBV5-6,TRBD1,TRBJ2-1,TGTGCCAGCAGCTGGGGTCTCGGGACAGTTGAGAATGAGCAGTTCTTC,CASSWGLGTVENEQFF
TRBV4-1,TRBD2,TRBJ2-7,TGCGCCAGCAGCCCCCGCGGGGGTCGGGACCCGATCCCCGAGCAGTACTTC,CASSPRGGRDPIPEQYF
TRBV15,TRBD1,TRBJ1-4,TGTGCCACCAGCAGAGATGGGGCAGGGGGTAGCGAAAAACTGTTTTTT,CATSRDGAGGSEKLFF
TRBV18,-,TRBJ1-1,TGTGCCAGCTCATCAGGGAGGGGGATGAACACTGAAGCTTTCTTT,CASSSGRGMNTEAFF
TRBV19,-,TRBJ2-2,TGTGCCAGTAGTATTTGGGGCTCGAACACCGGGGAGCTGTTTTTT,CASSIWGSNTGELFF
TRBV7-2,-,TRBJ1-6,TGTGCCAGCAGCTCATCCCGCTCCTATAATTCACCCCTCCACTTT,CASSSSRSYNSPLHF
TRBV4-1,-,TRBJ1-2,TGCGCCAGCAGCCACCCGCCGTGGGGGGACTCCTATGGCTACACCTTC,CASSHPPWGDSYGYTF
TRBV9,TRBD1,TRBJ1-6,TGTGCCAGCACCCCAGGACAGGATGGACCCATCTCACCCCTCCACTTT,CASTPGQDGPISPLHF
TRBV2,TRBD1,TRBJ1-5,TGTGCCAGCAGTGGGTCAGGGGGAACCAATCAGCCCCAGCATTTT,CASSGSGGTNQPQHF
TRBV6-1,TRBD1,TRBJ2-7,TGTGCCAGCAGCACCGGGACAGGGGCTTCAGAGCAGTACTTC,CASSTGTGASEQYF
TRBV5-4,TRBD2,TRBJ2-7,TGTGCCAGCAGCACTAGCGGCTACGAGCAGTACTTC,CASSTSGYEQYF
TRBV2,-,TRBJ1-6,TGTGCCTCTCGGGGGAGGAATAATTCACCCCTCCACTTT,CASRGRNNSPLHF
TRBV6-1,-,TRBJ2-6,TGTGCCAGCAGTGAAGCGGGCGCCGGGGCCAACGTCCTGACTTTC,CASSEAGAGANVLTF
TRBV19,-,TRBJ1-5,TGTGCCAGTAGTGGGGTAGGGCGGTGGGAGCCCCAGCATTTT,CASSGVGRWEPQHF
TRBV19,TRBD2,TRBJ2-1,TGTGCCAGTAGTATAGATCTAGCGGGGGAAACCAATGAGCAGTTCTTC,CASSIDLAGETNEQFF
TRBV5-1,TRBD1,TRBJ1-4,TGCGCCAGCAGCTTGGGTTACAGGGGGAGTGAAAAACTGTTTTTT,CASSLGYRGSEKLFF
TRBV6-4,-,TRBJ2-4,TGTGCCGCAGGGAGTGGGAACATTCAGTACTTC,CAAGSGNIQYF
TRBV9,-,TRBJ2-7,TGTGCCAGCAGCGTAGACCAGGGTCTCGGCGAGCAGTACTTC,CASSVDQGLGEQYF